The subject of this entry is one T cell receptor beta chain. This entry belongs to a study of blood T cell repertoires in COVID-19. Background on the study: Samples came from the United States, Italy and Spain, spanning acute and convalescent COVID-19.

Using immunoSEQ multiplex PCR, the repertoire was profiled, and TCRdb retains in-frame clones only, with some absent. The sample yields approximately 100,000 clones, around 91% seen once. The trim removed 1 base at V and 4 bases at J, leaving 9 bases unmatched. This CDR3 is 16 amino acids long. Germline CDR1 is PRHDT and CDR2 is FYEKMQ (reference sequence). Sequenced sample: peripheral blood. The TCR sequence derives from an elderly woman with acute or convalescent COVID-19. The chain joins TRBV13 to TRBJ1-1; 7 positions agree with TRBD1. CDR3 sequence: CASSLARQGESTEAFF. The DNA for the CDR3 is TGTGCCAGCAGCTTAGCCAGACAGGGAGAAAGCACTGAAGCTTTCTTT.